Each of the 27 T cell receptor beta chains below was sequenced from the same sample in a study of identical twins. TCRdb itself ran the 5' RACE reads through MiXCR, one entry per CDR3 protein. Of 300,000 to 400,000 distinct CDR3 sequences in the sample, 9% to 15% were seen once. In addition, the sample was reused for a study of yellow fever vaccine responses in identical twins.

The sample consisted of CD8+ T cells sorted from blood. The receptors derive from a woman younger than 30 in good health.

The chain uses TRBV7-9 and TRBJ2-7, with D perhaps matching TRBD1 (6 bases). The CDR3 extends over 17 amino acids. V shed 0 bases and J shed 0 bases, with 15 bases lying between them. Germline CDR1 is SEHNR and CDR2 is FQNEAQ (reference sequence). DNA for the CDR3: TGTGCCAGCAGCTTAGCACGCCCAACAGGGCTCTCCTACGAGCAGTACTTC. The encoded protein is CASSLARPTGLSYEQYF.

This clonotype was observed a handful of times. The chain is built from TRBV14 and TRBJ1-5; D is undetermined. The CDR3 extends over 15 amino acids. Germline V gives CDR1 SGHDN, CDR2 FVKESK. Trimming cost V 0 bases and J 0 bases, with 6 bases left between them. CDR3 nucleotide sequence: TGTGCCAGCAGCCAAGATAGAGCTAGCAATCAGCCCCAGCATTTT. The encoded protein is CASSQDRASNQPQHF.

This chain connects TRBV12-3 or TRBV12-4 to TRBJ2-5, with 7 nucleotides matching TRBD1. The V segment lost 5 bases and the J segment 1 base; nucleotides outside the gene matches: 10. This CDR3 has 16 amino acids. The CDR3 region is CASSPKGAPSQETQYF. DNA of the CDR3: TGTGCCAGCAGTCCCAAGGGGGCACCATCCCAAGAGACCCAGTACTTC.

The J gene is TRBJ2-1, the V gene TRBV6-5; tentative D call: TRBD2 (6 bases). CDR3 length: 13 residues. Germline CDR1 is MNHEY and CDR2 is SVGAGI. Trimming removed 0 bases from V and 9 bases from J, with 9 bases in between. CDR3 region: CASSYSGGAEQFF. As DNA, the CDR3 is TGTGCCAGCAGTTACTCCGGGGGAGCTGAGCAGTTCTTC.

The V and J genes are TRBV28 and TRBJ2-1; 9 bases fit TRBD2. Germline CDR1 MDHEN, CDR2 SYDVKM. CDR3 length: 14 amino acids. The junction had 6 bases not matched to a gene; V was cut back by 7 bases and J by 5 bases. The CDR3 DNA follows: TGTGCCAGCAACCGACTAGCGGAAGACAATGAGCAGTTCTTC. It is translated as CASNRLAEDNEQFF.

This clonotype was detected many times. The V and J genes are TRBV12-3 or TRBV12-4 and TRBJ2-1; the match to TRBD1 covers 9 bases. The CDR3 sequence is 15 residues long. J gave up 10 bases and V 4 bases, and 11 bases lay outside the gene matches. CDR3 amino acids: CASSSGTGSRIEQFF. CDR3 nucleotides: TGTGCCAGCAGTTCCGGGACAGGGTCACGGATCGAGCAGTTCTTC.

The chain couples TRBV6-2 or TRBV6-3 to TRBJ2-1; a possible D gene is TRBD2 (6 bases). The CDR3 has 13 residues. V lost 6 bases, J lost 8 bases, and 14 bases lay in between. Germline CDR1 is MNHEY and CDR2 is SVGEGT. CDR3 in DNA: TGTGCCAGCAGACCACTGGGACTCGATGAGCAGTTCTTC. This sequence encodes CASRPLGLDEQFF.

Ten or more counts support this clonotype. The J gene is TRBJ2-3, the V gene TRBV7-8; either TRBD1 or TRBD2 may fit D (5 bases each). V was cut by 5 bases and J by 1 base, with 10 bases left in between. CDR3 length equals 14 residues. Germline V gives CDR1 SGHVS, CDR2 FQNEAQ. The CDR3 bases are TGTGCCAGCAGCGCACTGGGGGGCACAGATACGCAGTATTTT. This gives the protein CASSALGGTDTQYF.

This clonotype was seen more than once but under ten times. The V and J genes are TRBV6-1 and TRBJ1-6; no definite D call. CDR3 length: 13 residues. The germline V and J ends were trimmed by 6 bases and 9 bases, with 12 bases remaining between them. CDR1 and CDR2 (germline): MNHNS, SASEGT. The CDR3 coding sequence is TGTGCCAGCAGCGGACCGGGAAGTTCACCCCTCCACTTT. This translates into CASSGPGSSPLHF.

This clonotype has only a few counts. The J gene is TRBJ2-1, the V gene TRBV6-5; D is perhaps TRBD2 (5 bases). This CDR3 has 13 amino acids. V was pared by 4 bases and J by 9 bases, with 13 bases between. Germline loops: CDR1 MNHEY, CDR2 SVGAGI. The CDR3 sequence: CASSSFPGLEQFF. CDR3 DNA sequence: TGTGCCAGCAGTTCCTTCCCAGGACTTGAGCAGTTCTTC.

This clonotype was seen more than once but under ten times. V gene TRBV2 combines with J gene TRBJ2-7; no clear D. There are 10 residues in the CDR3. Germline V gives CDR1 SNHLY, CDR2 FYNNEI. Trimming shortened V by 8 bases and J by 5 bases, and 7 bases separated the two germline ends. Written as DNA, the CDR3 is TGTGCCAGCGGTTCGGACGAGCAGTACTTC. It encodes CASGSDEQYF. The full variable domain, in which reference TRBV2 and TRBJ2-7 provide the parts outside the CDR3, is EPEVTQTPSHQVTQMGQEVILRCVPISNHLYFYWYRQILGQKVEFLVSFYNNEISEKSEIFDDQFSVERPDGSNFTLKIRSTKLEDSAMYFCASGSDEQYFGPGTRLTVT.

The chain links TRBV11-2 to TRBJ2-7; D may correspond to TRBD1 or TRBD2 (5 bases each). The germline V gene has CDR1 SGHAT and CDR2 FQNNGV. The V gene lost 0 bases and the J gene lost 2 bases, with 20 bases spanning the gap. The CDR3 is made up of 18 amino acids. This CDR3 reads CASSLESAAGTITYEQYV. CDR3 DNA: TGTGCCAGCAGCTTAGAATCAGCGGCAGGGACGATAACCTACGAGCAGTACGTC.

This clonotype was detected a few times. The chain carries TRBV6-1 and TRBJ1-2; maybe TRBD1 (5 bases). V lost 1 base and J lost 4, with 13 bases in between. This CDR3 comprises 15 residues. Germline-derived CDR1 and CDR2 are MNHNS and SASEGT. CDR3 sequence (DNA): TGTGCCAGCAGTGAAGGACAGCACTCTTCCTATGGCTACACCTTC. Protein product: CASSEGQHSSYGYTF.

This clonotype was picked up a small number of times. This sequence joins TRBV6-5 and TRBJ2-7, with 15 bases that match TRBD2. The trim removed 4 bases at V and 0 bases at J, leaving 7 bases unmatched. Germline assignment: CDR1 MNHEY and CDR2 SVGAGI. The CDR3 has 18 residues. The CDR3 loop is CASSSRTSGRAPSYEQYF. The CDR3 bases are TGTGCCAGCAGTTCCCGGACTAGCGGGAGGGCGCCCTCCTACGAGCAGTACTTC.

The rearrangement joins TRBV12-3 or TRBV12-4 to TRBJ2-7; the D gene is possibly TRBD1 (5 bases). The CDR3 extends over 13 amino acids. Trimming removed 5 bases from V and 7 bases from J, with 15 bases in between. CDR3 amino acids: CASSPPSGQEQYF. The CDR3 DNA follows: TGTGCCAGCAGTCCGCCGTCAGGGCAGGAGCAGTACTTC.

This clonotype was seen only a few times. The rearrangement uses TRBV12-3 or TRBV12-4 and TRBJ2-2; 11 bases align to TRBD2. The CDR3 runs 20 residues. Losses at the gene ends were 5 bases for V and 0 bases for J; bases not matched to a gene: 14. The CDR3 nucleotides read TGTGCCAGCAGTCAAGAACCCGGGACTAGCGGCCACGCGAACACCGGGGAGCTGTTTTTT. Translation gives CASSQEPGTSGHANTGELFF.

The CDR3 DNA follows: TGTGCCAGCAGTTTAGGTACGGCAGAGGGCTACACCTTC. Its translation: CASSLGTAEGYTF. J is TRBJ1-2 and V is TRBV12-3 or TRBV12-4; D unclear. This CDR3 comprises 13 residues. Between the trimmed V and J ends, which lost 1 base and 8 bases, there was a span of 11 bases.

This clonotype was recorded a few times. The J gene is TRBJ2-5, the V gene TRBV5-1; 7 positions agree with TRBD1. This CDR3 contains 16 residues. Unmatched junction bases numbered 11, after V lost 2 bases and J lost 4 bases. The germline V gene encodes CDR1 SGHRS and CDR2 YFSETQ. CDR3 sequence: CASSLPHRGDRETQYF. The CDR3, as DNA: TGCGCCAGCAGCTTACCGCACAGGGGAGATAGAGAGACCCAGTACTTC.

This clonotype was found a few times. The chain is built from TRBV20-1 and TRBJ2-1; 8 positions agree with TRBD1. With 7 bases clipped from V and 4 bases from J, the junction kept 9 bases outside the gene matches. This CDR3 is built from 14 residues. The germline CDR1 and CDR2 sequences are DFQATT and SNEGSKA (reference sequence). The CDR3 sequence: CSGTGTILYNEQFF. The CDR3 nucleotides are TGCAGTGGGACAGGGACGATCTTATACAATGAGCAGTTCTTC.

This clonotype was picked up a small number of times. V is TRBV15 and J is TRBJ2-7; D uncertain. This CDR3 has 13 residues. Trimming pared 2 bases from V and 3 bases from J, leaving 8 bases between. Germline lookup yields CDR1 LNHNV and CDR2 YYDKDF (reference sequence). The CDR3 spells CATSRIAGYEQYV. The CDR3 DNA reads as TGTGCCACCAGCAGAATCGCAGGCTACGAGCAGTACGTC.

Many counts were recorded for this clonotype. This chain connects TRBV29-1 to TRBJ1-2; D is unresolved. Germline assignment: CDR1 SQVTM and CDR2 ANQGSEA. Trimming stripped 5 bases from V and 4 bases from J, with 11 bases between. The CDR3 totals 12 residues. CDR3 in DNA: TGCAGCGTTCTACCGGGCGGCTATGGCTACACCTTC. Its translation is CSVLPGGYGYTF. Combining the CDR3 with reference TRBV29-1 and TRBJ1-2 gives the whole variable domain SAVISQKPSRDICQRGTSLTIQCQVDSQVTMMFWYRQQPGQSLTLIATANQGSEATYESGFVIDKFPISRPNLTFSTLTVSNMSPEDSSIYLCSVLPGGYGYTFGSGTRLTVV.

The CDR3 region is CASSLGEVVGTEAFF. For the CDR3, the DNA is TGCGCCAGCAGCTTGGGTGAAGTGGTCGGGACTGAAGCTTTCTTT. The V and J genes are TRBV5-1 and TRBJ1-1; no firm D call. V lost 0 bases and J lost 5, with 14 bases in between. Looked up from germline, CDR1 is SGHRS and CDR2 is YFSETQ. The CDR3 sequence is 15 residues long.

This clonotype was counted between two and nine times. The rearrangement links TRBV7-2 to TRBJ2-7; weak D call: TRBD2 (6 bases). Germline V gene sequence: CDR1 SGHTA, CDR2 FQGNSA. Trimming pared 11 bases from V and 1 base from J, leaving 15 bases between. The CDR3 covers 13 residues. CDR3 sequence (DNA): TGTGCCGTCCCCGGGAGACCGTCCTACGAGCAGTACTTC. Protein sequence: CAVPGRPSYEQYF. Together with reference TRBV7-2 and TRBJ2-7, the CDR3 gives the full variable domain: GAGVSQSPSNKVTEKGKDVELRCDPISGHTALYWYRQSLGQGLEFLIYFQGNSAPDKSGLPSDRFSAERTGGSVSTLTIQRTQQEDSAVYLCAVPGRPSYEQYFGPGTRLTVT.

The CDR3 DNA follows: TGTGCCAGCAGCCTGGACCCAGGTTCTTCCTACGAGCAGTACTTC. Amino acids: CASSLDPGSSYEQYF. This chain links TRBV2 with TRBJ2-7; D unclear. The ends were cut back, 6 bases at V and 1 base at J, with 16 bases in the middle. Germline V gene lookup returns CDR1 SNHLY and CDR2 FYNNEI. There are 15 residues in the CDR3.

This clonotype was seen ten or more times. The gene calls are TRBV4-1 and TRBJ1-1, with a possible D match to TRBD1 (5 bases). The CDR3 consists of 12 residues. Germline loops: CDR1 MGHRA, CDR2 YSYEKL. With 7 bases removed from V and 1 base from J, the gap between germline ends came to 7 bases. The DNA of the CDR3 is TGCGCCAGCACGAGGGGGAACACTGAAGCTTTCTTT. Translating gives CASTRGNTEAFF.

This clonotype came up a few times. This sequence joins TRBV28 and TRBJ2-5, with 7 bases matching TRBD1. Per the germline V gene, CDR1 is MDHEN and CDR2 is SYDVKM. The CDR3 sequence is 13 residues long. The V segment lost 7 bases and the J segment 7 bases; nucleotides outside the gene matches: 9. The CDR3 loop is CASTRTGAGTQYF. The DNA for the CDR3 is TGTGCCAGCACCAGGACAGGCGCAGGGACCCAGTACTTC.

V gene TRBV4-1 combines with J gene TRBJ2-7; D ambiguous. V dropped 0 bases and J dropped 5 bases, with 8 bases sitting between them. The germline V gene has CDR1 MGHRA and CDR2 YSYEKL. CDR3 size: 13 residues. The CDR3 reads CASSQDVTDEQYV. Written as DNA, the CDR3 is TGCGCCAGCAGCCAAGATGTAACTGACGAGCAGTACGTC.